Below, one TCR beta chain is given with its context. Looked up from germline, CDR1 is MDHEN and CDR2 is SYDVKM. The CDR3 runs to 18 residues. V lost 6 bases to trimming and J lost 0 bases; unmatched junction nucleotides: 10. These data come from a study of T cell changes during pregnancy in multiple sclerosis. Method: immunoSEQ multiplex PCR; TCRdb's copy keeps in-frame clones and lacks some. The sample records around 24,000 clones, about nine tenths being singletons. The source of this sequence is a female donor in good health, enrolled as a control in a pregnancy study. The V gene is TRBV28, the J gene TRBJ2-6; TRBD1 aligns across 8 bases. The sample here was CD8+ T cells from peripheral blood mononuclear cells, taken in the first trimester of pregnancy. This CDR3 reads CASSPQGAIFSGANVLTF. In nucleotides, the CDR3 is TGTGCCAGCAGCCCCCAGGGGGCGATCTTCTCTGGGGCCAACGTCCTGACTTTC. Drawing the rest from reference TRBV28 and TRBJ2-6, the complete variable domain is DVKVTQSSRYLVKRTGEKVFLECVQDMDHENMFWYRQDPGLGLRLIYFSYDVKMKEKGDIPEGYSVSREKKERFSLILESASTNQTSMYLCASSPQGAIFSGANVLTFGAGSRLTVL.